These 21 T cell receptor beta chains came from one sample sequenced in a study of vaccination and CD4 T cells after COVID-19. Their antigens are not known. Treatment described: roughly 11-day PBMC culture with coronavirus spike peptide pools or control peptides (ViraFEST assay). The Oncomine TCR Beta short-read assay was applied to DNA of cultured CD4+ T cells. TCRdb called the PCR reads again in MiXCR, with one record for every CDR3 protein. The table shows roughly 7,500 distinct CDR3 sequences, with about 46% occurring only once. Sequencing was done on a sample of CD4+ T cells from blood, cultured in vitro. Receptor source: a human donor who had recovered from COVID-19.

On this clonotype: A far larger clone is a single base away, which makes a read error likely. The chain carries TRBV20-1 and TRBJ2-7; 11 nucleotides match TRBD2. Germline values: CDR1 DFQATT, CDR2 SNEGSKA (reference sequence). The CDR3 length is 15 residues. Losses at the gene ends were 1 base for V and 7 bases for J; bases not matched to a gene: 9. The DNA for the CDR3 is TGCAGTGCTAGAGTAAGGCTAGCGGGGGGCAATGAGCAGTACTTC. Residues: CSARVRLAGGNEQYF.

CDR3 DNA sequence: TGTGCCAGCAGCGACCGGACAGGTGCCTACGAGCAGTACTTC. It encodes CASSDRTGAYEQYF. The chain carries TRBV7-2 and TRBJ2-7; 7 bases are a match to TRBD1. The V and J ends lost 5 bases and 2 bases, in that order; junction bases with no gene match: 6. The CDR3 spans 14 residues. CDR1 is SGHTA and CDR2 is FQGNSA in the germline V gene.

As concerns this clonotype: A far larger clone is a single base away, which makes a read error likely. CDR3 sequence reads: CASSQTGVKSSYNSPLHF. CDR3 sequence (DNA): TGTGCCAGCAGTCAGACAGGGGTAAAAAGCTCCTATAATTCACCCCTCCACTTT. This sequence joins TRBV11-3 and TRBJ1-6; TRBD1 matches 8 bases. Per germline, CDR1 SGHNT and CDR2 YENEEA. Trimming cost V 6 bases and J 0 bases; bases outside gene matches: 10. The length of the CDR3 is 18 residues.

The chain has TRBV20-1 and TRBJ1-5; D might be TRBD1 (5 bases). Germline V CDR1 and CDR2: DFQATT, SNEGSKA (reference sequence). The V end was cut by 3 bases, the J end by 7 bases, with 13 bases between. The CDR3 is 13 amino acids. The CDR3 DNA sequence: TGCAGTGCTAGGTACAGGATTACCCAGCCCCAGCATTTT. Translation gives CSARYRITQPQHF.

The V call is TRBV6-2 or TRBV6-3, the J call TRBJ1-1, with D perhaps matching TRBD1 (6 bases). Germline V gene lookup returns CDR1 MNHEY and CDR2 SVGEGT. This CDR3 has 16 amino acids. The V gene lost 5 bases and the J gene lost 1 base, with 17 bases spanning the gap. CDR3 sequence reads: CASSPLSGGRNTEAFF. As DNA, the CDR3 is TGTGCCAGCAGTCCGCTGTCGGGGGGCCGGAACACTGAAGCTTTCTTT.

The sample holds one count of this clonotype. A read error may produce the germline difference seen at one junction end. The rearrangement links TRBV6-5 to TRBJ2-7; D call uncertain. The germline CDR1 and CDR2 sequences are MNHEY and SVGAGI. The CDR3 has 11 residues. CDR3 DNA: TGTGCCAGCAGTTACTCTGGTGTACCGCACTTC. It translates to CASSYSGVPHF.

The V call is TRBV15, the J call TRBJ2-1; D is unclear. Germline V lookup: CDR1 LNHNV, CDR2 YYDKDF (reference sequence). The CDR3 loop spans 16 amino acids. V was cut by 0 bases and J by 7 bases, with 16 bases left in between. CDR3: CATSRDPPIIWNEQFF. The CDR3 region has the DNA TGTGCCACCAGCAGAGATCCGCCTATCATATGGAATGAGCAGTTCTTC.

This chain links TRBV20-1 with TRBJ2-1; D is perhaps TRBD1 (5 bases). Between the trimmed V and J ends, which lost 3 bases and 12 bases, there was a span of 15 bases. Germline V gene lookup returns CDR1 DFQATT and CDR2 SNEGSKA (reference sequence). CDR3 length equals 12 residues. Here the CDR3 reads CSASHGQGVQFF. The CDR3 DNA follows: TGCAGTGCTAGTCACGGGCAGGGTGTGCAGTTCTTC.

This clonotype was detected only a few times. J is TRBJ1-3 and V is TRBV7-2; D may be TRBD1 (5 bases). Trimming pared 3 bases from V and 6 bases from J, leaving 9 bases between. The CDR3 loop spans 13 amino acids. The germline V gene encodes CDR1 SGHTA and CDR2 FQGNSA. The CDR3: CASSFSGLNTIYF. The CDR3 coding sequence is TGTGCCAGCAGCTTCTCAGGGTTAAACACCATATATTTT.

There are a few counts of this clonotype. The V and J genes are TRBV20-1 and TRBJ1-3; perhaps TRBD1 as D (5 bases). Germline V gene data show CDR1 as DFQATT and CDR2 as SNEGSKA (reference sequence). Trimming stripped 3 bases from V and 5 bases from J, with 14 bases between. The CDR3 contains 14 residues. The CDR3 nucleotides read TGCAGTGCTAGGATGGGGGGAGGAAGAAACACCATATATTTT. As protein: CSARMGGGRNTIYF.

J is TRBJ2-3 and V is TRBV6-2 or TRBV6-3; D perhaps matches TRBD2 (5 bases). Germline V CDR1 and CDR2: MNHEY, SVGEGT. Trimming took 6 bases from V and 2 from J, leaving 18 bases between them. The CDR3 consists of 16 residues. As DNA, the CDR3 is TGTGCCAGCAGCCAGCGCCGGGGAATTATCACAGATACGCAGTATTTT. Amino acid sequence: CASSQRRGIITDTQYF.

CDR3 sequence reads: CASSSTYAGGKQYF. CDR3 sequence (DNA): TGCGCCAGCAGCTCTACCTATGCAGGGGGCAAGCAGTACTTC. The chain links TRBV5-1 to TRBJ2-7, with 8 bases that match TRBD1. Germline lookup yields CDR1 SGHRS and CDR2 YFSETQ. The CDR3 length is 14 residues. V shed 3 bases and J 8 bases; nucleotides not matched to a gene: 10.

V gene TRBV7-9 combines with J gene TRBJ2-7; TRBD2 aligns across 11 bases. Germline assignment: CDR1 SEHNR and CDR2 FQNEAQ (reference sequence). J lost 7 bases, V lost 5 bases, and 19 bases had no gene match. The length of the CDR3 is 18 residues. CDR3 nucleotide sequence: TGTGCCAGCAGCCAGGCAGGGATGGGACTAGCGGCCTCTTGGGAGCAGTACTTC. Protein: CASSQAGMGLAASWEQYF.

This clonotype occurred a few times. The chain links TRBV19 to TRBJ1-1, with TRBD1 as a possible D gene (6 bases). Germline V gene data show CDR1 as LNHDA and CDR2 as SQIVND (reference sequence). CDR3 length: 14 amino acids. Trimming took 5 bases from V and 7 from J, leaving 17 bases between them. This chain's CDR3 is CASSQLSGAGEAFF. The CDR3 bases are TGTGCCAGTAGTCAACTCTCAGGGGCCGGTGAAGCTTTCTTT. The full variable domain, with the rest looked up from reference TRBV19 and TRBJ1-1, is DGGITQSPKYLFRKEGQNVTLSCEQNLNHDAMYWYRQDPGQGLRLIYYSQIVNDFQKGDIAEGYSVSREKKESFPLTVTSAQKNPTAFYLCASSQLSGAGEAFFGQGTRLTVV.

This clonotype was counted once. This chain uses TRBV12-3 or TRBV12-4 with TRBJ1-5; 10 bases map to TRBD1. After removal of 6 bases from V and 3 bases from J, the junction contained 8 bases not matched to a gene. The CDR3 covers 16 residues. The CDR3 bases are TGTGCCAGCAGCCCGGGGGACAGGGGTACCAATCAGCCCCAGCATTTT. It codes for CASSPGDRGTNQPQHF.

The rearrangement joins TRBV7-2 to TRBJ2-1; D is ambiguous. CDR1 and CDR2 (germline): SGHTA, FQGNSA. This CDR3 has 13 residues. V gave up 7 bases and J gave up 2 bases, with 9 bases separating them. The CDR3 loop is CASTVMAYNEQFF. DNA for the CDR3: TGTGCCAGCACGGTGATGGCCTACAATGAGCAGTTCTTC.

This clonotype has just a few counts. The genes are TRBV24-1 and TRBJ1-5; TRBD1 might be the D (5 bases). The CDR3 sequence is 14 residues long. V was shortened by 5 bases and J by 1 base, with 8 bases between the two germline ends. Germline-derived CDR1 and CDR2 are KGHDR and SFDVKD. Here the CDR3 DNA reads TGTGCCACCAGTGTCGGGGCGAGCAATCAGCCCCAGCATTTT. This codes for CATSVGASNQPQHF.

Concerning this clonotype itself: A junction end diverges from the germline sequence, so it may reflect a read error. The chain couples TRBV7-7 to TRBJ2-3; D ambiguous. The germline CDR1 and CDR2 sequences are SSHAT and FNYEAQ (reference sequence). CDR3 size: 13 residues. CDR3 region: CASSLQYTDTQYF. CDR3 DNA sequence: TGTGCTAGCAGCTTGCAATACACAGATACGCAGTATTTT.

The V and J genes are TRBV2 and TRBJ2-7; 7 bases match TRBD1. V dropped 7 bases and J dropped 5; count of bases not matched to a gene: 8. CDR3 size: 13 residues. Germline V lookup: CDR1 SNHLY, CDR2 FYNNEI. The CDR3 region is CASIYGTVDEQYF. In nucleotides, the CDR3 is TGTGCCAGCATTTACGGGACAGTGGACGAGCAGTACTTC.

This chain connects TRBV4-1 to TRBJ2-5; 11 bases fit TRBD2. The CDR3 loop spans 20 amino acids. Germline V gene lookup returns CDR1 MGHRA and CDR2 YSYEKL. Trimming at V came to 2 bases and at J to 2 bases, leaving 16 bases not matched to a gene. CDR3 in DNA: TGCGCCAGCAGCCAATCGGGAGTGTTCAGGACTAGCGGGCGTCAAGAGACCCAGTACTTC. Its translation: CASSQSGVFRTSGRQETQYF.

V and J are TRBV20-1 and TRBJ2-7; TRBD1 might be the D (5 bases). This CDR3 has 15 residues. Trimming left V 6 bases short and J 2 bases short, with 20 bases between. CDR1 and CDR2 (germline): DFQATT, SNEGSKA (reference sequence). Here the CDR3 DNA reads TGCAGTGCCTCGATCGGAGACAGAAAAACCTACGAGCAGTACTTC. Its protein product is CSASIGDRKTYEQYF.